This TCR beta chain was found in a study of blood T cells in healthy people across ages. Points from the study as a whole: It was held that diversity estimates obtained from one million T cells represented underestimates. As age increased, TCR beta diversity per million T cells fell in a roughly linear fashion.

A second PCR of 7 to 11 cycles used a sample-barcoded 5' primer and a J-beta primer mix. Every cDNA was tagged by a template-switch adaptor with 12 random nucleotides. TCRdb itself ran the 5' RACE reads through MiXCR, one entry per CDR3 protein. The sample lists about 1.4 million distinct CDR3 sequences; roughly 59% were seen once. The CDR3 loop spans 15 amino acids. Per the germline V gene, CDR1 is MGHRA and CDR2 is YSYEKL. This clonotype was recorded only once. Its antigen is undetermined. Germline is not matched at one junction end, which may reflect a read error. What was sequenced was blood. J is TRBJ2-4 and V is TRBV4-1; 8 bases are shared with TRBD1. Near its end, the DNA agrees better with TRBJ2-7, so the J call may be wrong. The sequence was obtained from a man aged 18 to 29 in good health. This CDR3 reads CTSSQVLDRVYEQYF. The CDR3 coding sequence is TGCACCAGCAGCCAAGTGCTGGACAGGGTCTACGAGCAGTACTTC.